The entry below describes one T cell receptor (beta chain). Germline CDR1 and CDR2: SGHRS and YFSETQ. The CDR3 totals 14 residues. Trimming left V 2 bases short and J 6 bases short, with 9 bases between. This sample stems from a study of technical replicates of blood from a few donors. Some clones are missing from TCRdb's copy, which holds only in-frame ones; the method was immunoSEQ multiplex PCR. The table includes about 61,000 clones, roughly 97% detected once. Material: T cells isolated from PBMCs. This TCR came from a human donor in good health. V usage is TRBV5-1 and J usage is TRBJ1-6; D possibly corresponds to TRBD1 (6 bases). CDR3 protein: CASSFGRGNSPLHF. The CDR3 DNA reads TGCGCCAGCAGCTTTGGCAGGGGTAATTCACCCCTCCACTTT.